The rows below give T cell receptor beta chains drawn from one sample of a study of PD-1 blockade in classical Hodgkin lymphoma. Produced via immunoSEQ multiplex PCR; TCRdb's table is partial and in-frame only. The sample has some 100,000 clones; more than 90% are singletons. The specimen comprised peripheral blood mononuclear cells (PBMCs), sampled at baseline. These receptors all stem from a human donor with classical Hodgkin lymphoma. Both conserved end residues are part of each CDR3. D genes are given only for firm matches. Rows give clone size only sometimes, using once, few, many, or a class for an expanded clone.

clone_size,j_call,v_call,d_call,cdr3_nt,cdr3_aa
.,TRBJ2-5,TRBV7-3,TRBD2,TGTGCCAGCAGCTCCGGACTAGCGGGAGGGCGCATCTCGGAAGAGACCCAGTACTTC,CASSSGLAGGRISEETQYF
.,TRBJ2-3,TRBV6-4,.,TGTGCCAGCAGTGACTCTGGTTTTGGAGATACGCAGTATTTT,CASSDSGFGDTQYF
.,TRBJ1-4,TRBV2,.,TGTGCCAGCCATGGGACGTTTCTTTCAACGCTGTATGAAAAACTGTTTTTT,CASHGTFLSTLYEKLFF
.,TRBJ2-7,TRBV2,.,TGTGCCAGCGCGCTCCGGATGTTAGGGGAGGCCTACGAGCAGTACTTC,CASALRMLGEAYEQYF
.,TRBJ2-2,TRBV7-9,.,TGTGCCAGCAGCACCGGATTGTTGCTGGCCGGGGAGCTGTTTTTT,CASSTGLLLAGELFF
.,TRBJ1-1,TRBV7-8,.,TGTGCCAGCAGCTTAGAGGCGCGGAGGAGCACTGAAGCTTTCTTT,CASSLEARRSTEAFF
.,TRBJ2-2,TRBV4-2,.,TGTGCCAGCAGCCAAGACGGGAGACAGAGAAACACCGGGGAGCTGTTTTTT,CASSQDGRQRNTGELFF
.,TRBJ2-7,TRBV30,TRBD1,TGTGCCTGGAGTGTCTCGGGACAGTACTACGAGCAGTACTTC,CAWSVSGQYYEQYF
.,TRBJ2-7,TRBV11-2,.,TGTGCCAGCAGCTCGGGAATTTCCTACGAGCAGTACTTC,CASSSGISYEQYF
.,TRBJ2-1,TRBV30,TRBD1,TGTGCCTGGAGTTGGGACAGGGGGCCGGCCAATGAGCAGTTCTTC,CAWSWDRGPANEQFF
.,TRBJ2-4,TRBV30,TRBD1,TGTGCCTGGAGTGTACGCGGGGACAGGTTAAACATTCAGTACTTC,CAWSVRGDRLNIQYF
.,TRBJ1-2,TRBV5-1,TRBD1,TGCGCCAGCAGCCTACAGGGGAACTATGGCTACACCTTC,CASSLQGNYGYTF
.,TRBJ2-6,TRBV11-3,.,TGTGCCAGCAGCTTACACCCTGGGGCCAACGTCCTGACTTTC,CASSLHPGANVLTF
.,TRBJ2-3,TRBV5-1,.,TGCGCCAGCAGCTTGGCCACAGATACGCAGTATTTT,CASSLATDTQYF
.,TRBJ2-1,TRBV7-6,TRBD2,TGTGCCAGCAGCTTCGGACTAGCAGATCCCTCCTACAATGAGCAGTTCTTC,CASSFGLADPSYNEQFF
.,TRBJ1-2,TRBV7-9,.,TGTGCCAGCAGCCCGCGACAGGTTATTATGGTGGGTTATGGCTACACCTTC,CASSPRQVIMVGYGYTF
.,TRBJ1-2,TRBV6-1,TRBD1,TGTGCCAGCAGTGAGGGGACAGCCTATGGCTACACCTTC,CASSEGTAYGYTF
few,TRBJ2-6,TRBV18,.,TGTGCCAGCTCACCGCTCCGGGAAACCGGGGCCAACGTCCTGACTTTC,CASSPLRETGANVLTF
once,TRBJ2-3,TRBV11-2,TRBD2,TGTGCCAGCAGGCAACTAGCGGGAAGGGGGACAGATACGCAGTATTTT,CASRQLAGRGTDTQYF
.,TRBJ1-4,TRBV28,.,TGTGCCAGCAGCCCCCCCCGACGGACTGAAAAACTGTTTTTT,CASSPPRRTEKLFF
.,TRBJ2-1,TRBV19,.,TGTGCCAGTAGGACGGACCGATCCTACAATGAGCAGTTCTTC,CASRTDRSYNEQFF
.,TRBJ1-1,TRBV27,.,TGTGCCAGCAGTTTATTTCAGAACACTGAAGCTTTCTTT,CASSLFQNTEAFF
.,TRBJ2-7,TRBV6-6,.,TGTGCCAGTCCCCTCCACGAGCAGTACTTC,CASPLHEQYF
.,TRBJ1-2,TRBV11-2,.,TGTGCCAGCAGCTTAGATGGTTGGGCAGGGGAGGATGGCTACACCTTC,CASSLDGWAGEDGYTF
.,TRBJ2-1,TRBV2,.,TGTGCCAGAGCCCTGGGGCAAAACAATGAGCAGTTCTTC,CARALGQNNEQFF
.,TRBJ2-7,TRBV15,TRBD2,TGTGCCACCAGCAGAATACTAGCGGGAGGCTCCTACGAGCAGTACTTC,CATSRILAGGSYEQYF
.,TRBJ2-1,TRBV14,.,TGTGCCAGCAGCTTCTCCGGGCCCTACAATGAGCAGTTCTTC,CASSFSGPYNEQFF
.,TRBJ1-2,TRBV27,.,TGTGCCAGCAGCCCTCAACGCAGGGGTTATGGCTACACCTTC,CASSPQRRGYGYTF
.,TRBJ2-7,TRBV19,TRBD1,TGTGCCAGTAGTATTAGGGACAGTCCAGCCTACGAGCAGTACTTC,CASSIRDSPAYEQYF
once,TRBJ2-7,TRBV6-5,.,TGTGCCAGCAGTTTGGGTCAGATGCGGGAGCAGTACTTC,CASSLGQMREQYF
.,TRBJ2-4,TRBV5-1,TRBD1,TGCGCCAGCAGCAGCGACAGGGTCTTTGCGGCCAAAAACATTCAGTACTTC,CASSSDRVFAAKNIQYF
.,TRBJ2-1,TRBV10-3,.,TGTGCCATCAGTGAGGGGAGCTACTCCTACAATGAGCAGTTCTTC,CAISEGSYSYNEQFF
.,TRBJ2-3,TRBV9,.,TGTGCCAGCAGCCCCCGGGACCGCCCCACAGATACGCAGTATTTT,CASSPRDRPTDTQYF
.,TRBJ2-3,TRBV27,.,TGTGCCAGCAGTTTATCCCGCGGGGTGAGCACAGATACGCAGTATTTT,CASSLSRGVSTDTQYF
.,TRBJ2-5,TRBV6-6,TRBD2,TGTGCCTCCTCCGGGACTAGCGTAGAGACCCAGTACTTC,CASSGTSVETQYF
.,TRBJ1-1,TRBV18,.,TGTGCCAGCTCACCACTACCAGACCTGAACACTGAAGCTTTCTTT,CASSPLPDLNTEAFF
once,TRBJ1-5,TRBV4-1,TRBD1,TGCGCCAGCAGCCAAGGGGCCGGGACAGGGTATGGCCGTGGTCAGCCCCAGCATTTT,CASSQGAGTGYGRGQPQHF
.,TRBJ1-5,TRBV5-8,.,TGTGCCAGCAGCTTGCCACATCAGAGCAATCAGCCCCAGCATTTT,CASSLPHQSNQPQHF
.,TRBJ2-1,TRBV5-4,.,TGTGCCAGCAGCTCGCCCCCTACGGGACTCCAGTACAATGAGCAGTTCTTC,CASSSPPTGLQYNEQFF
.,TRBJ2-1,TRBV28,TRBD2,TGTGCCAGCAGTTTGCGGGAGGGTATGTTCTTC,CASSLREGMFF
.,TRBJ2-5,TRBV27,TRBD1,TGTGCCAGCAGTCCAATAGGACAGGGGGCTAGGGAGACCCAGTACTTC,CASSPIGQGARETQYF
.,TRBJ2-2,TRBV7-7,TRBD2,TGTGCTAGCAGCGAAGGACTAGCGGACACCGGGGAGCTGTTTTTT,CASSEGLADTGELFF
.,TRBJ2-1,TRBV7-8,TRBD2,TGTGCCAGCAGCATCGGACTAGCGCCGAAGAGCTCCTACAATGAGCAGTTCTTC,CASSIGLAPKSSYNEQFF
.,TRBJ1-3,TRBV28,TRBD1,TGTGCCAGCAGGGGGACAGGGGGTGGAAACACCATATATTTT,CASRGTGGGNTIYF
.,TRBJ1-2,TRBV5-1,.,TGCGCCAGCAGCTTGGACTCTTATTTGCCCGAAGGGATCGCTGGCTACACCTTC,CASSLDSYLPEGIAGYTF